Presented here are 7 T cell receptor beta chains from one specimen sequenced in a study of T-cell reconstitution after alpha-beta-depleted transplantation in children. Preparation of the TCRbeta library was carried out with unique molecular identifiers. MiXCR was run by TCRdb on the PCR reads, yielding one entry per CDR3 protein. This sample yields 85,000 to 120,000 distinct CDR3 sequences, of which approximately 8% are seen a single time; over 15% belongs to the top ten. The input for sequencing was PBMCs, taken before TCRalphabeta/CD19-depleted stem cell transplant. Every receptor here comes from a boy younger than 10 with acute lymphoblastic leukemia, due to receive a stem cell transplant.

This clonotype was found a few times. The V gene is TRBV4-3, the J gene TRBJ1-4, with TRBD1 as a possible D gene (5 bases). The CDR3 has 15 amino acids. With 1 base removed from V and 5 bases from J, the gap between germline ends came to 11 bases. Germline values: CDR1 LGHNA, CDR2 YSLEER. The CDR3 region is CASSQAGARNEKLFF. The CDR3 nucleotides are TGCGCCAGCAGCCAAGCCGGGGCAAGAAATGAAAAACTGTTTTTT.

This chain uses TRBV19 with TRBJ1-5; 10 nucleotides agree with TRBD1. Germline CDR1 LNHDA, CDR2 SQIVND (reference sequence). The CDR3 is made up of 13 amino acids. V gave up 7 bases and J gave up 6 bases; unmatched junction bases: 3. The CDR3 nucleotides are TGTGCCAGTACCAGACAGGGGGCTCAGCCCCAGCATTTT. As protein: CASTRQGAQPQHF. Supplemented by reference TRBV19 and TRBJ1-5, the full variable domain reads DGGITQSPKYLFRKEGQNVTLSCEQNLNHDAMYWYRQDPGQGLRLIYYSQIVNDFQKGDIAEGYSVSREKKESFPLTVTSAQKNPTAFYLCASTRQGAQPQHFGDGTRLSIL.

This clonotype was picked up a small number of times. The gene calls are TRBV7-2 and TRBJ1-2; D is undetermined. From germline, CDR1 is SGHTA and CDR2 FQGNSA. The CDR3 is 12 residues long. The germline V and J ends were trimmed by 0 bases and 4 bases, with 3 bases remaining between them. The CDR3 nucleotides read TGTGCCAGCAGCTTAGCCACCTATGGCTACACCTTC. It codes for CASSLATYGYTF. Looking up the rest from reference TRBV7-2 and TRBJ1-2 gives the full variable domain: GAGVSQSPSNKVTEKGKDVELRCDPISGHTALYWYRQSLGQGLEFLIYFQGNSAPDKSGLPSDRFSAERTGGSVSTLTIQRTQQEDSAVYLCASSLATYGYTFGSGTRLTVV.

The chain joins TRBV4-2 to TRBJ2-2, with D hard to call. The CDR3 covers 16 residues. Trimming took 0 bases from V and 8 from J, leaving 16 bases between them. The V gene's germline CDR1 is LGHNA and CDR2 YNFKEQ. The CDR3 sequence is CASSQDRSRREGELFF. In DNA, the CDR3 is TGTGCCAGCAGCCAAGATCGAAGCAGGCGAGAAGGGGAGCTGTTTTTT.

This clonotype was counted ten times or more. The CDR3 loop is CASLDRGYNSPLHF. In DNA form, the CDR3 reads TGTGCCAGCCTTGATAGGGGTTATAATTCACCCCTCCACTTT. V is TRBV2 and J is TRBJ1-6, with D tentatively TRBD1 (5 bases). This CDR3 region has 14 residues. V dropped 8 bases and J dropped 4 bases, with 12 bases sitting between them. CDR1 and CDR2 from the germline V gene are SNHLY and FYNNEI.

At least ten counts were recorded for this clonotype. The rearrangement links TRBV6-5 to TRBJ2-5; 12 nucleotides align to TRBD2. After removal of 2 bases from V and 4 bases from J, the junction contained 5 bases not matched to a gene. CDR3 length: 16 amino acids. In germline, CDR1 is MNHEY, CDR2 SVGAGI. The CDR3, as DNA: TGTGCCAGCAGTTACCCTAGCGGGGGGGCCCGAGAGACCCAGTACTTC. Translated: CASSYPSGGARETQYF.

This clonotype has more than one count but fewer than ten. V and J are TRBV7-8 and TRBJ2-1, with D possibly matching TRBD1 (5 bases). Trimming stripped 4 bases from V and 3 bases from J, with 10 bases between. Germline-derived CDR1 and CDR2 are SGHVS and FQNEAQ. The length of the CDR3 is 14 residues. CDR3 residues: CASSSPGLYNEQFF. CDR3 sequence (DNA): TGTGCCAGCAGCTCTCCAGGGCTCTACAATGAGCAGTTCTTC.